This T cell receptor beta chain was documented in a study of T cell repertoires in cytomegalovirus infection. Whole-study results and caveats: Clonotypes of TCR beta that were HLA-C-restricted and CMV-specific dominated the ex vivo response.

One entry per CDR3 protein, called by TCRdb with MiXCR from the reads. The sample gives 450,000 to 600,000 distinct CDR3 sequences, around 35% of which show up once; around a sixth is in the top ten. With respect to this clonotype: The antigen is unknown.

The TCR was taken from a human donor in good health (CMV status not recorded). Some clones in this sample may be carry-over from other donors' samples. The source was cultured PBMCs, collected from culture after CMV antigen stimulation.

The DNA of the CDR3 is TGTGCCAGCAGCTTAGTGAAGGGGTCTGGCACAGATACGCAGTATTTT. Translated: CASSLVKGSGTDTQYF. The chain carries TRBV7-6 and TRBJ2-3, with a weak D call TRBD1 (5 bases). The CDR3 loop spans 16 amino acids. Germline V gives CDR1 SGHVS, CDR2 FNYEAQ. The ends were cut back, 1 base at V and 1 base at J, with 12 bases in the middle.